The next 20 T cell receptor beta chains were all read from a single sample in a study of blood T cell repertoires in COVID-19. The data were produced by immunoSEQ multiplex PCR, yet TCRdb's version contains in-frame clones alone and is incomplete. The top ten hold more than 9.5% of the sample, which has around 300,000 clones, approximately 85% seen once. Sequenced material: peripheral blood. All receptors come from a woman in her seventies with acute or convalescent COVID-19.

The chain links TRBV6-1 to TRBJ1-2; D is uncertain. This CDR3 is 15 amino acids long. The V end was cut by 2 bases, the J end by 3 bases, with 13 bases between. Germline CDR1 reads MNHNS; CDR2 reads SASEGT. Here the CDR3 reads CASSEYSGSYYGYTF. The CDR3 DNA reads TGTGCCAGCAGTGAATATAGCGGAAGTTACTATGGCTACACCTTC.

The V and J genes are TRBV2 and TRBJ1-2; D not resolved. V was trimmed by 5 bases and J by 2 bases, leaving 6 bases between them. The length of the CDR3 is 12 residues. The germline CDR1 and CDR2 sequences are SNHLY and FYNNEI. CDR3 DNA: TGTGCCAGCAGTCTAGCGAACTATGGCTACACCTTC. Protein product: CASSLANYGYTF.

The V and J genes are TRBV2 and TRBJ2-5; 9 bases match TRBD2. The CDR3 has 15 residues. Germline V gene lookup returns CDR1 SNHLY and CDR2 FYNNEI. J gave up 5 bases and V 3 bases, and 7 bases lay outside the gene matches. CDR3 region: CASSELRGGRETQYF. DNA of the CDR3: TGTGCCAGCAGTGAGCTGCGGGGGGGACGCGAGACCCAGTACTTC.

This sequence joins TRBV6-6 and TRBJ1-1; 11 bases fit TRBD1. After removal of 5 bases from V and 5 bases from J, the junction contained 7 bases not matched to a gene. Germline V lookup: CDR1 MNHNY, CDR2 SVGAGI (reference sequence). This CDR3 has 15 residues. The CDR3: CASSTGQGGWTEAFF. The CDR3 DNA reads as TGTGCCAGCAGTACGGGACAGGGGGGATGGACTGAAGCTTTCTTT.

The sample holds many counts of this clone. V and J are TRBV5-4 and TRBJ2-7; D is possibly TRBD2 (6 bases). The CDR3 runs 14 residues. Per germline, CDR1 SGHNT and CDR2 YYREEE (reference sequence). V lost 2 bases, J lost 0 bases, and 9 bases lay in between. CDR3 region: CASSFGGSSYEQYF. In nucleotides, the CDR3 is TGTGCCAGCAGCTTCGGGGGTAGCTCCTACGAGCAGTACTTC. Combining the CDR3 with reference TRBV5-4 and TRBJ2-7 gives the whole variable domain ETGVTQSPTHLIKTRGQQVTLRCSSQSGHNTVSWYQQALGQGPQFIFQYYREEENGRGNFPPRFSGLQFPNYSSELNVNALELDDSALYLCASSFGGSSYEQYFGPGTRLTVT.

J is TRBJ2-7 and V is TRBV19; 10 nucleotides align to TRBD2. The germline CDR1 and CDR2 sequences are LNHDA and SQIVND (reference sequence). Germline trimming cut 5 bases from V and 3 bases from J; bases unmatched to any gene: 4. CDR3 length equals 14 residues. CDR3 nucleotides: TGTGCCAGTAGTGTCGGACTAGCGGTCTACGAGCAGTACTTC. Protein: CASSVGLAVYEQYF.

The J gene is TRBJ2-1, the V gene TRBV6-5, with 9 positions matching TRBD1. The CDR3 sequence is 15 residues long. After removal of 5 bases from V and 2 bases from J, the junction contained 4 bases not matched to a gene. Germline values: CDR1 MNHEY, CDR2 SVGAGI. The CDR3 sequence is CASSPDRGPYNEQFF. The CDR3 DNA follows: TGTGCCAGCAGTCCGGACAGGGGTCCCTACAATGAGCAGTTCTTC.

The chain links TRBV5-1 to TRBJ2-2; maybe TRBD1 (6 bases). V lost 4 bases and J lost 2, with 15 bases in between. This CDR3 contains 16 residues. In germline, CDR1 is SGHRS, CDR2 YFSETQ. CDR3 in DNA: TGCGCCAGCAGCCCCACGGGGACATCCAACACCGGGGAGCTGTTTTTT. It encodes CASSPTGTSNTGELFF.

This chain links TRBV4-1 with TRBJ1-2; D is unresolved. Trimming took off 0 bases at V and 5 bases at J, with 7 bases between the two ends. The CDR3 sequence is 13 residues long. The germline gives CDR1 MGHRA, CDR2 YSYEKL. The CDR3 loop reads CASSQDTSYGYTF. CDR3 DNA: TGCGCCAGCAGCCAAGATACAAGTTATGGCTACACCTTC.

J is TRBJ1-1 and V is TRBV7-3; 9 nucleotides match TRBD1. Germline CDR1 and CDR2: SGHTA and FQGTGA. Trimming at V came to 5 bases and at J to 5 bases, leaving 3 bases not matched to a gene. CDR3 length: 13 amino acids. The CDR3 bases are TGTGCCAGCAGCGGACAGGGGATGACTGAAGCTTTCTTT. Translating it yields CASSGQGMTEAFF.

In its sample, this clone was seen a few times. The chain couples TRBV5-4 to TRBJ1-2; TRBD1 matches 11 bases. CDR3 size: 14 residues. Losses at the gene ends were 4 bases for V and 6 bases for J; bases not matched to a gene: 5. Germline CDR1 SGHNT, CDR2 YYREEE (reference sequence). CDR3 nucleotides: TGTGCCAGCAGCCCCGGACAGGGGGCAAATGGCTACACCTTC. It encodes CASSPGQGANGYTF.

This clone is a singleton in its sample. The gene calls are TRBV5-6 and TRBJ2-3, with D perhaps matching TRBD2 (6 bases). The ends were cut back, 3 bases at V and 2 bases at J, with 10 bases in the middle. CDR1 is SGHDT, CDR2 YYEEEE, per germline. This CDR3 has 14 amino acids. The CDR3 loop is CASSSRDFTDTQYF. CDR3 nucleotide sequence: TGTGCCAGCAGCTCCCGGGACTTCACAGATACGCAGTATTTT.

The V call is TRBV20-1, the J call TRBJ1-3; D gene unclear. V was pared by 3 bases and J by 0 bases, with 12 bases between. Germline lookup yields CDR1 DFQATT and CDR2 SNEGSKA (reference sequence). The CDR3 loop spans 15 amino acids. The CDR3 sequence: CSASPGAISGNTIYF. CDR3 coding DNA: TGCAGTGCTAGTCCAGGCGCAATCTCTGGAAACACCATATATTTT.

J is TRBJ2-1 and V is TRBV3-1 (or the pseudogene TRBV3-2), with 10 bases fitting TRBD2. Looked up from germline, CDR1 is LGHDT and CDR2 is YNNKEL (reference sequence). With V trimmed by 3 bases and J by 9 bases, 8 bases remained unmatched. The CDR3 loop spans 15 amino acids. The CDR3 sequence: CASSHRARLAGEQFF. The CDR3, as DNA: TGTGCCAGCAGCCATAGGGCTCGACTAGCGGGTGAGCAGTTCTTC.

This chain's CDR3 is CASSFKGGIGEKLFF. The CDR3 DNA is TGTGCCAGCAGTTTCAAAGGCGGAATCGGAGAAAAACTGTTTTTT. The V gene is TRBV6-5, the J gene TRBJ1-4; D call uncertain. Trimming cost V 4 bases and J 8 bases, with 17 bases left between them. The CDR3 extends over 15 amino acids. CDR1 is MNHEY and CDR2 is SVGAGI in the germline V gene.

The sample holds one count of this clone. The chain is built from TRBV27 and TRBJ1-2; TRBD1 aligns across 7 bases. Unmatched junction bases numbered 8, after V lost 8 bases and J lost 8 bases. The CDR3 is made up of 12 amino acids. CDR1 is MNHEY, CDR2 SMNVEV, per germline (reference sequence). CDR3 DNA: TGTGCCAGCGGCTTTATAGGGGGCGGCTACACCTTC. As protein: CASGFIGGGYTF.

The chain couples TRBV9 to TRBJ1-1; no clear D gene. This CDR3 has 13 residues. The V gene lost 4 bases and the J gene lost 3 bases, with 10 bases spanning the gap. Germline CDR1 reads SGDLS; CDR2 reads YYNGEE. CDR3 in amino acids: CASSPFTDTEAFF. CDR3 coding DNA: TGTGCCAGCAGCCCCTTTACTGACACTGAAGCTTTCTTT.

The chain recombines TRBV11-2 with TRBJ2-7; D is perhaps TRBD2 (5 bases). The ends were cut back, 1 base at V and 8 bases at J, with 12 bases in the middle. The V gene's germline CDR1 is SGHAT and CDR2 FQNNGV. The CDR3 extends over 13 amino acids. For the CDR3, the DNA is TGTGCCAGCAGCTTAGTGAGGGCCCCACAGCAGTACTTC. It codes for CASSLVRAPQQYF.

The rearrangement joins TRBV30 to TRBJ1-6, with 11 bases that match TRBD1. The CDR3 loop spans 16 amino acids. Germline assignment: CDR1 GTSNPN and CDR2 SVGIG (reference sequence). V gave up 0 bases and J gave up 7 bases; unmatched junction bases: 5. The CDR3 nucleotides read TGTGCCTGGAGTGTACAAGGGACAGGGGGGAATTCACCCCTCCACTTT. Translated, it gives CAWSVQGTGGNSPLHF.

CDR3 sequence reads: CASSDEGQVYSPLHF. DNA for the CDR3: TGTGCCAGCAGCGACGAAGGCCAGGTTTATTCACCCCTCCACTTT. The genes are TRBV3-1 (or the pseudogene TRBV3-2) and TRBJ1-6, with D unclear. The CDR3 totals 15 residues. CDR1 is LGHDT, CDR2 YNNKEL, per germline (reference sequence). V lost 5 bases, J lost 8 bases, and 16 bases lay in between.